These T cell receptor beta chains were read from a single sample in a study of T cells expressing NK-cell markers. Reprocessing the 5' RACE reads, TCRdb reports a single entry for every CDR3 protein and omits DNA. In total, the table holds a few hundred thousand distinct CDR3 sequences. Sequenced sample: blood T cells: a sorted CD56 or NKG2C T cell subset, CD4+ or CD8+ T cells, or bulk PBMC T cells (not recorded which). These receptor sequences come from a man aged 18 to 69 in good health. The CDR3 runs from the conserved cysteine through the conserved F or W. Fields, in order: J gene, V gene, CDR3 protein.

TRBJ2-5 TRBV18 CASSQGQGVQETQYF
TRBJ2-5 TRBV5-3 CARSLKYCRVETQYF
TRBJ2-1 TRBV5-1 CASSFRVAEANEQFF
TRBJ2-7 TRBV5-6 CASSLASRFEQYF
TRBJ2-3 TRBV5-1 CASSWGGGTRDTQYF
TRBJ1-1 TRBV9 CASSVGTGGQNTEAFF
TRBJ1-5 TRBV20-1 CSARTRQGDNQPQHF
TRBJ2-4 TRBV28 CASSSAGEAKNIQYF
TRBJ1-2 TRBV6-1 CASTRGAPQDGYTF
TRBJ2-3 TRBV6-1 CASRPPGTGGDTQYF
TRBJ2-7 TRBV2 CASGRGDLYYEQYF
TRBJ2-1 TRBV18 CASSLVLDGHNEQFF
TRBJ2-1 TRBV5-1 CASSLEARGGLEQFF
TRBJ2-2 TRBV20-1 CSAHKLAGNTGELFF
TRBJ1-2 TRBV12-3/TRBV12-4 CASSLGGSPYGYTF
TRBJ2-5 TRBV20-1 CSASTRVWQETQYF
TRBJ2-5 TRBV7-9 CASSFPERLETQYF
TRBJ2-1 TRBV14 CASSPDSVGKSYNEQFF
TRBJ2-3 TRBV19 CASSETPHPTDTQYF
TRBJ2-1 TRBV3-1 CASSRRGQGNEQFF
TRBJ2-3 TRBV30 CAWGGTSPDTQYF
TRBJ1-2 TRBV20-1 CSGPTGAYGYTF
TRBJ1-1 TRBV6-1 CASRLQGVLNTEAFF
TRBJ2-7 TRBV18 CASSGTLGISYEQYF
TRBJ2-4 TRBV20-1 CSARTGPTMTGAKNIQYF
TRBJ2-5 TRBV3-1 CASSLPRTSGETQYF
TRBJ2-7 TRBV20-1 CSARDEGGPDIYEQYF